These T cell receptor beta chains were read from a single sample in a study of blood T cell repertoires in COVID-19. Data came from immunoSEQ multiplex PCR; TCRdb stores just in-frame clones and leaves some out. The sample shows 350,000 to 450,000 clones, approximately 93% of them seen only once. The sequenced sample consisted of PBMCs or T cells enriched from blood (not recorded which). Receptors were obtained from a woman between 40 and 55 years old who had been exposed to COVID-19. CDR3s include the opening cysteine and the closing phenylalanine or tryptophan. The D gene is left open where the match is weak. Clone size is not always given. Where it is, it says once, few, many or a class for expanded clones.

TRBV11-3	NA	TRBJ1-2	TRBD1	TGTGCCAGCAGCTCTAGGGACAGCTATGGCTACACCTTC	CASSSRDSYGYTF
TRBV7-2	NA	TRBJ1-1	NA	TGTGCCAGCAGCCTCACAGGGTTGAACACTGAAGCTTTCTTT	CASSLTGLNTEAFF
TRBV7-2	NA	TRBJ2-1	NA	TGTGCCAGCAGTTTGGTCGCTAGCTCCTACAATGAGCAGTTCTTC	CASSLVASSYNEQFF
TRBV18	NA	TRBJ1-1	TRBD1	TGTGCCAGCTCACGAGACAGGGGTGGCACTGAAGCTTTCTTT	CASSRDRGGTEAFF
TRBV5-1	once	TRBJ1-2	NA	TGCGCCAGCAGCCCCTTTAGGGGGAACTATGGCTACACCTTC	CASSPFRGNYGYTF
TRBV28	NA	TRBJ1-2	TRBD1	TGTGCCAGCAGTTTGGAGGGGGCGCCTTACGGTGGCTACACCTTC	CASSLEGAPYGGYTF
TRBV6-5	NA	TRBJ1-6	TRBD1	TGTGCCGGTTCCGGGACAGGGAATTCACCCCTCCACTTT	CAGSGTGNSPLHF
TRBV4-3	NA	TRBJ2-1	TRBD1	TGCGCCAGCAGCCAAGAGGACAGGGCCGGGAATGAGCAGTTCTTC	CASSQEDRAGNEQFF
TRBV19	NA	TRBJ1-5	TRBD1	TGTGCCAGTAGTATGAGGACAGGGGGCGCGGGTCAGCCCCAGCATTTT	CASSMRTGGAGQPQHF
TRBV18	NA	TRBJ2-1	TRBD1	TGTGCCAGCTCACCAGGACAGGGCTACAATGAGCAGTTCTTC	CASSPGQGYNEQFF
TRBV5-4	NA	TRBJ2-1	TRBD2	TGTGCCAGCAGCTTAAAGACTAGCGGGGGAATCGATGAGCAGTTCTTC	CASSLKTSGGIDEQFF
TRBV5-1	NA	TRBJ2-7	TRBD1	TGCGCCAGCAGCGATCCCGGGACAGGGGACAACGAGCAGTACTTC	CASSDPGTGDNEQYF
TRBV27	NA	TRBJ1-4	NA	TGTGCCAGCCGGTCCCGAGGACAGCTTAATGAAAAACTGTTTTTT	CASRSRGQLNEKLFF
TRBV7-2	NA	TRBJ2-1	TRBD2	TGTGCCAGCAGCACCGGGCTAGCGGGAGGGCGTTACAATGAGCAGTTCTTC	CASSTGLAGGRYNEQFF
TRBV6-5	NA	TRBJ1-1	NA	TGTGCCAGCACGCTCGAACAAACCTACACTGAAGCTTTCTTT	CASTLEQTYTEAFF
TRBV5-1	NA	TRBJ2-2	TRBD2	TGCGCCAGCAGCTTGGGGAGCGGGGCCCGGAACACCGGGGAGCTGTTTTTT	CASSLGSGARNTGELFF
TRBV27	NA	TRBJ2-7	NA	TGTGCCAGCAGTTCCACGTACCTAGCGAGGGACGGGGCCTTAGGGCACTACGAGCAGTACTTC	CASSSTYLARDGALGHYEQYF
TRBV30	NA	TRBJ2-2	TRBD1	TGTGCCTGGAGCGCCCGATTAGGACAGGGCGTTGTTGGTTTTGGGAACACCGGGGAGCTGTTTTTT	CAWSARLGQGVVGFGNTGELFF
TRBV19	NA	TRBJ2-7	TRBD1	TGTGCCAGTAGTATACCAGGGGGAGTCTACGAGCAGTACTTC	CASSIPGGVYEQYF
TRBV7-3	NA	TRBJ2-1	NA	TGTGCCAGCAAAGGACAGTCCTACAATGAGCAGTTCTTC	CASKGQSYNEQFF
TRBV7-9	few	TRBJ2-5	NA	TGTGCCAGCAGCTTAGGGTGGGCTAGCACAGAGACCCAGTACTTC	CASSLGWASTETQYF
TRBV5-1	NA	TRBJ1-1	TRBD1	TGCGCCAGCAGGTATTATTCAGGGGGCGCCGCTGAAGCTTTCTTT	CASRYYSGGAAEAFF
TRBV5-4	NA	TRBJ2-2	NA	TGTGCCAGCAGCCCCACGACAGGGAACACCGGGGAGCTGTTTTTT	CASSPTTGNTGELFF
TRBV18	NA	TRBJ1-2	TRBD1	TGTGCCAGCTCACCAACAGGGGGAGGCTACACCTTC	CASSPTGGGYTF
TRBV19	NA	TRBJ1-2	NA	TGTGCCAGTAGTATCGGAGGGGTTGGTGGCTACACCTTC	CASSIGGVGGYTF
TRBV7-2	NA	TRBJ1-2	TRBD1	TGTGCCAGCAGCTCAAAAGTATCGGGACAGGGGGGCTATGGCTACACCTTC	CASSSKVSGQGGYGYTF
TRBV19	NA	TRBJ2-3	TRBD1	TGTGCCAGTAGTCCCGGACAGGGGCGGGATACGCAGTATTTT	CASSPGQGRDTQYF